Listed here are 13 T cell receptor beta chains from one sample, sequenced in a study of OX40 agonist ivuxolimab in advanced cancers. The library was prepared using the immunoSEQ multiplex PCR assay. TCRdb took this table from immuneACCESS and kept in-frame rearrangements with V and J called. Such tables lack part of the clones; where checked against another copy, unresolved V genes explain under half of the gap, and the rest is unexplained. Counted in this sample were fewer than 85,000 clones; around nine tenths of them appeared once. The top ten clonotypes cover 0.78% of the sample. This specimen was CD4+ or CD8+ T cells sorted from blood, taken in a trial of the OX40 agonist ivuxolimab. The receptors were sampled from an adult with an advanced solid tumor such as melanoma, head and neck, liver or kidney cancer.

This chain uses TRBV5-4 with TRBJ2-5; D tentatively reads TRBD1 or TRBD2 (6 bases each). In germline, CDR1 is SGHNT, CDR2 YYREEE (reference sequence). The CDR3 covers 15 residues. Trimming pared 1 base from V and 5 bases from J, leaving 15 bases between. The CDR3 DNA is TGTGCCAGCAGCTTGCGGAGGGGCCAGGGGGAGACCCAGTACTTC. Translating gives CASSLRRGQGETQYF.

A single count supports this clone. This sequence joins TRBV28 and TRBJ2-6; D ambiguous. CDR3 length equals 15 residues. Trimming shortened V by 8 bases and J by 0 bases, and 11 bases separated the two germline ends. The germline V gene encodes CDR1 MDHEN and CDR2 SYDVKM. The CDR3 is CASGQLSSGANVLTF. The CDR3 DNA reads TGTGCCAGCGGTCAGCTGAGCTCTGGGGCCAACGTCCTGACTTTC.

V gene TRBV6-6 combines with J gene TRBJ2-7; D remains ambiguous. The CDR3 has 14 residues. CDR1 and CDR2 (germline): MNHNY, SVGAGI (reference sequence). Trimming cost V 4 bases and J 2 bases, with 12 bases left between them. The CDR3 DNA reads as TGTGCCAGCAGTTCCCGGGCACCAACCTACGAGCAGTACTTC. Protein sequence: CASSSRAPTYEQYF.

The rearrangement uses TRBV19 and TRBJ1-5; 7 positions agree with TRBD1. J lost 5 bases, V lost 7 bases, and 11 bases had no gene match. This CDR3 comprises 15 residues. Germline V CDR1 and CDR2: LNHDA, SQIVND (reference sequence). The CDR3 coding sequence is TGTGCCAGTAATCCCAGGAGCCAGGGGGATCAGCCCCAGCATTTT. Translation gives CASNPRSQGDQPQHF.

The CDR3 here is CAIRGGENEQFF. In DNA form, the CDR3 reads TGTGCCATCAGGGGGGGAGAGAATGAGCAGTTCTTC. The chain uses TRBV10-3 and TRBJ2-1, with D tentatively TRBD2 (6 bases). The CDR3 spans 12 residues. The germline V and J ends were trimmed by 6 bases and 7 bases, with 10 bases remaining between them. The germline gives CDR1 ENHRY, CDR2 SYGVKD.

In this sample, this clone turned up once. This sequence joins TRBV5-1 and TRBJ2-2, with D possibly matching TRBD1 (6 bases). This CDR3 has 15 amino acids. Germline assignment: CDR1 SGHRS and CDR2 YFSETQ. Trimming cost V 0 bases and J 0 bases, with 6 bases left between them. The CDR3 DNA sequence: TGCGCCAGCAGCTTGGGGACAGCGAACACCGGGGAGCTGTTTTTT. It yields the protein CASSLGTANTGELFF.

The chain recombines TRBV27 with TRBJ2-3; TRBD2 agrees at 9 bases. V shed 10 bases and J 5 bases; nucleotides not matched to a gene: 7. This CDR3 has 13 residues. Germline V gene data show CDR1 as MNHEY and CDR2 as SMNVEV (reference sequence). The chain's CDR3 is CATRRGGLDTQYF. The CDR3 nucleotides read TGTGCCACCCGGCGGGGGGGATTAGATACGCAGTATTTT.

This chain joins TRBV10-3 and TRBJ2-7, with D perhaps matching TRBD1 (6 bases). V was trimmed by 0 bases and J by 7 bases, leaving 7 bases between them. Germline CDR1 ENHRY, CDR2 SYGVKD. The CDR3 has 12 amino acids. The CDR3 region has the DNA TGTGCCATCAGTGAGTCGACAGGAGAGCAGTACTTC. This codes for CAISESTGEQYF.

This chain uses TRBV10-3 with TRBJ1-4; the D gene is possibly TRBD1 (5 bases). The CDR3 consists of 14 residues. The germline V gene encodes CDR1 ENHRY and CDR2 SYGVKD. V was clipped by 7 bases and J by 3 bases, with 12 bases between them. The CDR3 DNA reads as TGTGCCATCACGTCAGGGAGATCTAATGAAAAACTGTTTTTT. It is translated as CAITSGRSNEKLFF.

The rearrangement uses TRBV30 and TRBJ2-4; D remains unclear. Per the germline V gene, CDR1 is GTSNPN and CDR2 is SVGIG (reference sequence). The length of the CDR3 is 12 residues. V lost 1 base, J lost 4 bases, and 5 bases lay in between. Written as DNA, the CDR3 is TGTGCCTGGAGTGCCGGAAAAAACATTCAGTACTTC. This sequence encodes CAWSAGKNIQYF.

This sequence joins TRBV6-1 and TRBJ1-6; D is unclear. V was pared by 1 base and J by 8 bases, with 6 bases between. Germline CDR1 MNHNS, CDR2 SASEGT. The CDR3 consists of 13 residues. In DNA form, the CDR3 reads TGTGCCAGCAGTGAAGTCGGTGATTCACCCCTCCACTTT. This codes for CASSEVGDSPLHF.

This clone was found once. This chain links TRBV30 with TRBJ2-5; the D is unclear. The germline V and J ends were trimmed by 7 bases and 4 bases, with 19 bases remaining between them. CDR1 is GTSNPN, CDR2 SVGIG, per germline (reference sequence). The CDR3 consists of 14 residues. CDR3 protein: CALSGGGVRETQYF. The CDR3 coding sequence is TGTGCCTTGTCAGGCGGTGGGGTAAGAGAGACCCAGTACTTC.

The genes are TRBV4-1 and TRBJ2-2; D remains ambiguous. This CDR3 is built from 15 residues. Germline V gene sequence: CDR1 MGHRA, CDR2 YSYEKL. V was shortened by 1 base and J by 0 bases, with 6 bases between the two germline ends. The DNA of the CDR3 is TGCGCCAGCAGCCAAGTTAGGGCGAACACCGGGGAGCTGTTTTTT. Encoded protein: CASSQVRANTGELFF.